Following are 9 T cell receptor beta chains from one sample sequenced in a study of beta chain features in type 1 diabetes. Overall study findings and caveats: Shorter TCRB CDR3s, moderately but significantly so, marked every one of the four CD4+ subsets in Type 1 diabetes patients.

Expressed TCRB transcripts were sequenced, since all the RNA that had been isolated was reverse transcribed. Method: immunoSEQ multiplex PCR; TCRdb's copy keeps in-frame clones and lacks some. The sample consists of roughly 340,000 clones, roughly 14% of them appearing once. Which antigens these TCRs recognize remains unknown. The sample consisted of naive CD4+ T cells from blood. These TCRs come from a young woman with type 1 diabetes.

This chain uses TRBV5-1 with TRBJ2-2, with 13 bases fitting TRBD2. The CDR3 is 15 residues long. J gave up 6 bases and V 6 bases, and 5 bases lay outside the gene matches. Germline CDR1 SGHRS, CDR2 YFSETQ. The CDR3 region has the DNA TGCGCCAGCAACGGACTAGCGGGAGTTGCCGGGGAGCTGTTTTTT. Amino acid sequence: CASNGLAGVAGELFF.

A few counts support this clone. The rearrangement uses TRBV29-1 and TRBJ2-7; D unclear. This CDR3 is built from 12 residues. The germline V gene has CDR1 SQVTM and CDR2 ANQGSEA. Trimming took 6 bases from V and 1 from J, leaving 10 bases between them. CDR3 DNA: TGCAGCGTGGCCGCCGGGTCCTACGAGCAGTACTTC. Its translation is CSVAAGSYEQYF.

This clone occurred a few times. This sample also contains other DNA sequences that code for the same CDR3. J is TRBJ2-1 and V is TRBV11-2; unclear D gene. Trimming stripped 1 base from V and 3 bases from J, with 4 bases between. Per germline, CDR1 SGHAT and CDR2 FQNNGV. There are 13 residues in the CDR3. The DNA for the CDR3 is TGTGCCAGCAGCTTAGCACTCTACAATGAGCAGTTCTTC. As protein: CASSLALYNEQFF.

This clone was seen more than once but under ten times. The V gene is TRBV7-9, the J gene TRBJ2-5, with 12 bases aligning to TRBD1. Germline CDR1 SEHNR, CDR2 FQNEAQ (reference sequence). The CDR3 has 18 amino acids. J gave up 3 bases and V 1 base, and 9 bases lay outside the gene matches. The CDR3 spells CASSLGLAGTGGEETQYF. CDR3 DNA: TGTGCCAGCAGCTTAGGCCTCGCCGGGACAGGGGGCGAAGAGACCCAGTACTTC.

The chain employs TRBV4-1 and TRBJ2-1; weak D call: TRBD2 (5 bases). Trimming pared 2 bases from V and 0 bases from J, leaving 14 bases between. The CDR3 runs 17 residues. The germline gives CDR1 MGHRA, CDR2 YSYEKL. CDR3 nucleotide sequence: TGCGCCAGCAGCCAAAGTGAAGCGGTAAGCTCCTACAATGAGCAGTTCTTC. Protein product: CASSQSEAVSSYNEQFF.

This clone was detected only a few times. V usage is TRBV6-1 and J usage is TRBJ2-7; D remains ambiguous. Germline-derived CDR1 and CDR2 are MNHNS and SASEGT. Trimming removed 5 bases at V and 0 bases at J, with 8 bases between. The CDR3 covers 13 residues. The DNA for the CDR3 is TGTGCCAGCAGTCCGCAGTACTCCTACGAGCAGTACTTC. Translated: CASSPQYSYEQYF.

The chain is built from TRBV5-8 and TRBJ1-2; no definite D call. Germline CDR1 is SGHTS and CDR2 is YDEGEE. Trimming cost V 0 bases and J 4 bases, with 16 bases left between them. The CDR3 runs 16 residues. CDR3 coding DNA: TGTGCCAGCAGCTTGGAAGCGTTTGTAGTCACCTATGGCTACACCTTC. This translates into CASSLEAFVVTYGYTF.

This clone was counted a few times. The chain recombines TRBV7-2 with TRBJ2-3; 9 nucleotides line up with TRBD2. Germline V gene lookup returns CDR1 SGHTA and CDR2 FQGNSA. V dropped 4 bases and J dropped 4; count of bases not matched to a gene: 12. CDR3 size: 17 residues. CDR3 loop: CASSSEGGLAPSDTQYF. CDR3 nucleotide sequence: TGTGCCAGCAGCTCCGAGGGGGGACTAGCCCCCTCAGATACGCAGTATTTT.

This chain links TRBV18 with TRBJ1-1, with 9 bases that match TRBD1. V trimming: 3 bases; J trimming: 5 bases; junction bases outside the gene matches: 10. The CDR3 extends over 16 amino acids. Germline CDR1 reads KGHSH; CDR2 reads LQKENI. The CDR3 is CASSPPGTGRKTEAFF. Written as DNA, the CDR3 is TGTGCCAGCTCACCGCCCGGGACAGGGAGGAAGACTGAAGCTTTCTTT.